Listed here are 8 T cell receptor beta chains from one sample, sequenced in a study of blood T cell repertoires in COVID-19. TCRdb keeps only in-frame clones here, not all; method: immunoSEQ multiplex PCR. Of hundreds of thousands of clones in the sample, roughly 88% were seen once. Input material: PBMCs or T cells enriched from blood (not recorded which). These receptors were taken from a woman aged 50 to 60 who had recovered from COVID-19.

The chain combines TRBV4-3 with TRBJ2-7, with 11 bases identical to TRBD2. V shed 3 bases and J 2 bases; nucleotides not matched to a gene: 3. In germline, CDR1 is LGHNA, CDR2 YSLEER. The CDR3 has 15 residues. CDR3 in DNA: TGCGCCAGCAGCCATGGGACTAGCGGAACCTACGAGCAGTACTTC. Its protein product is CASSHGTSGTYEQYF.

The CDR3: CASSLTSGGAPNEQFF. The CDR3 DNA sequence: TGTGCCAGCAGCTTAACTAGCGGGGGGGCCCCGAATGAGCAGTTCTTC. V gene TRBV5-6 combines with J gene TRBJ2-1; TRBD2 matches 13 bases. The junction had 6 bases not matched to a gene; V was cut back by 2 bases and J by 7 bases. The CDR3 extends over 16 amino acids. Germline V lookup: CDR1 SGHDT, CDR2 YYEEEE.

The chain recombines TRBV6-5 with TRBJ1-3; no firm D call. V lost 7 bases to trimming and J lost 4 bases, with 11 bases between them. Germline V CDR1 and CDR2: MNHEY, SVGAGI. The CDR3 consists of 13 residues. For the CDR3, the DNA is TGTGCCAGCACTAGTCCCAGCGGAAACACCATATATTTT. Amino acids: CASTSPSGNTIYF.

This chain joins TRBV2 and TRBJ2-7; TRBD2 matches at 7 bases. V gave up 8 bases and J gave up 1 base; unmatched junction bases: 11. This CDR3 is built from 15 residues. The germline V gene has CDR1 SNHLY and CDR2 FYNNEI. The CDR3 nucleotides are TGTGCCAGCCGGGACTACCGGGCCGGGTCCTACGAGCAGTACTTC. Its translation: CASRDYRAGSYEQYF.

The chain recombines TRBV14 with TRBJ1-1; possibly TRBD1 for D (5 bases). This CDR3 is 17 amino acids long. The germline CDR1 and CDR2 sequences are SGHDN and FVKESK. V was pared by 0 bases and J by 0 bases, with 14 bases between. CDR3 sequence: CASSQDHIRALNTEAFF. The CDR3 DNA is TGTGCCAGCAGCCAAGATCATATCAGGGCTCTGAACACTGAAGCTTTCTTT.

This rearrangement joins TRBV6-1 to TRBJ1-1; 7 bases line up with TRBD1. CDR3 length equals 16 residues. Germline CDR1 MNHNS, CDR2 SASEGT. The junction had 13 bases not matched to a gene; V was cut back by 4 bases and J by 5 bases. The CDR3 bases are TGTGCCAGCAGTGTCAGACTCACAGGGGAGGTAACTGAAGCTTTCTTT. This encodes CASSVRLTGEVTEAFF.

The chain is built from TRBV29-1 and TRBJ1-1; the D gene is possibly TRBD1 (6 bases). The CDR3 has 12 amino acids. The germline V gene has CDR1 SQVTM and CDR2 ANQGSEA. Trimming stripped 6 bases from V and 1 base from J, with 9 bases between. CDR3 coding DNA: TGCAGCGTCGGACAGTCGAACACTGAAGCTTTCTTT. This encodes CSVGQSNTEAFF.

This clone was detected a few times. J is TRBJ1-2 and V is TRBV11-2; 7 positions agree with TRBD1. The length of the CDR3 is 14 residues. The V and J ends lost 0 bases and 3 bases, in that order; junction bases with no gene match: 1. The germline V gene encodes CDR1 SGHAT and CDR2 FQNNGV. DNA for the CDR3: TGTGCCAGCAGCTTAGATGACAGGGACTATGGCTACACCTTC. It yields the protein CASSLDDRDYGYTF. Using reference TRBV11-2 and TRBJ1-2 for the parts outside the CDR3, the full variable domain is EAGVAQSPRYKIIEKRQSVAFWCNPISGHATLYWYQQILGQGPKLLIQFQNNGVVDDSQLPKDRFSAERLKGVDSTLKIQPAKLEDSAVYLCASSLDDRDYGYTFGSGTRLTVV.